One sample yielded the 5 T cell receptor beta chains listed below, sequenced in a study of blood T cell repertoires in COVID-19. Clones were sequenced by immunoSEQ multiplex PCR, and TCRdb holds only the in-frame ones, with some missing. Of more than 250,000 clones in the sample, 65% to 90% are singletons; the top ten hold over 9.5%. What was sequenced was PBMCs or T cells enriched from blood (not recorded which). Source of these receptors: a woman aged 18 to 35 who had recovered from COVID-19.

This sequence joins TRBV3-1 (or the pseudogene TRBV3-2) and TRBJ2-3; 7 bases agree with TRBD2. The germline gives CDR1 LGHDT, CDR2 YNNKEL (reference sequence). Trimming removed 4 bases from V and 5 bases from J; junction bases left unmatched: 9. CDR3 length: 15 residues. The CDR3 coding sequence is TGTGCCAGCAGCCCGCTTCGGGGGGAGGGAGATACGCAGTATTTT. It specifies CASSPLRGEGDTQYF.

The rearrangement uses TRBV28 and TRBJ1-5; 10 bases fit TRBD1. V lost 5 bases and J lost 4; bases outside the gene matches: 8. Germline values: CDR1 MDHEN, CDR2 SYDVKM. The CDR3 runs to 16 residues. In DNA form, the CDR3 reads TGTGCCAGCAGTCTTCATCCGGGACAGGGGAATCAGCCCCAGCATTTT. This encodes CASSLHPGQGNQPQHF.

This sequence joins TRBV18 and TRBJ1-1; 7 positions agree with TRBD1. This CDR3 spans 13 amino acids. CDR1 KGHSH and CDR2 LQKENI come from the germline V gene. V shed 4 bases, J shed 8 bases, and the junction held 7 bases outside the gene matches. CDR3 sequence: CASSLLTGEEAFF. In DNA, the CDR3 is TGTGCCAGCTCACTATTAACAGGGGAGGAAGCTTTCTTT.

The CDR3 DNA is TGTGCCAGCAGTCGGGGGGGACAGGGAAAGTTCTTC. Residues: CASSRGGQGKFF. This chain connects TRBV12-3 or TRBV12-4 to TRBJ2-1; tentative D call: TRBD1 (9 bases). CDR3 length: 12 residues. V was clipped by 5 bases and J by 14 bases, with 16 bases between them.

V is TRBV28 and J is TRBJ1-2, with unresolved D. CDR3 length equals 10 residues. The V and J ends lost 8 bases and 5 bases respectively, with 6 bases between them. Germline V gene sequence: CDR1 MDHEN, CDR2 SYDVKM. The CDR3 reads CASYLYGYTF. In DNA, the CDR3 is TGTGCCAGCTACCTATATGGCTACACCTTC.